This entry lists 27 T cell receptor beta chains sequenced from one sample in a study of early stage breast cancer tumors. TCRdb's copy holds only in-frame clones and misses some; the assay was immunoSEQ multiplex PCR. The table records around 51,000 clones, around 78% of them present only once. The sequencing sample was made of blood. These receptors all come from a person aged 40 to 49 with breast cancer.

The chain combines TRBV30 with TRBJ2-2; D perhaps matches TRBD1 (5 bases). Deletions cut 0 bases from V and 1 base from J, with 6 bases between. CDR3 size: 14 residues. Germline V gene sequence: CDR1 GTSNPN, CDR2 SVGIG (reference sequence). The CDR3 sequence: CAWSVGQNTGELFF. The CDR3 coding sequence is TGTGCCTGGAGTGTAGGACAGAACACCGGGGAGCTGTTTTTT.

This chain links TRBV10-3 with TRBJ1-4, with 8 bases that match TRBD1. With 10 bases clipped from V and 8 bases from J, the junction kept 12 bases outside the gene matches. The CDR3 length is 14 residues. Germline CDR1 reads ENHRY; CDR2 reads SYGVKD. The CDR3 sequence: CATASAGGREKLFF. In DNA, the CDR3 is TGTGCCACCGCTTCGGCAGGGGGCCGAGAAAAACTGTTTTTT.

This chain uses TRBV10-1 with TRBJ2-1; 13 bases align to TRBD2. J was trimmed by 10 bases and V by 6 bases; bases with no gene match: 3. CDR3 size: 13 residues. Germline CDR1 and CDR2: WNHNN and SYGVQD (reference sequence). CDR3 DNA: TGCGCCAGCAGCGGACTAGCGGGAGACGAGCAGTTCTTC. Its translation is CASSGLAGDEQFF.

This chain connects TRBV11-2 to TRBJ1-2; weak D call: TRBD1 (5 bases). CDR3 length: 15 amino acids. The ends were cut back, 5 bases at V and 5 bases at J, with 18 bases in the middle. The germline CDR1 and CDR2 sequences are SGHAT and FQNNGV. The CDR3: CASSQEWRGAYGYTF. The CDR3 DNA reads TGTGCCAGCAGCCAAGAGTGGAGGGGTGCGTATGGCTACACCTTC.

The chain recombines TRBV18 with TRBJ2-7, with 8 bases lining up with TRBD1. J gave up 5 bases and V 3 bases, and 3 bases lay outside the gene matches. Per germline, CDR1 KGHSH and CDR2 LQKENI. The CDR3 totals 13 residues. Written as DNA, the CDR3 is TGTGCCAGCTCACCCCAGGGGGCTAACGAGCAGTACTTC. Protein product: CASSPQGANEQYF.

With respect to this clone: Germline is not matched at one junction end, which may reflect a read error. The chain links TRBV7-7 to TRBJ1-5; D unclear. CDR1 and CDR2 (germline): SSHAT, FNYEAQ (reference sequence). CDR3 size: 13 residues. The CDR3 nucleotides are TGTGCTAGCAGCTCGTCCCTAGGGCAGCCCCAGCATTTT. Amino acids: CASSSSLGQPQHF.

This chain links TRBV30 with TRBJ1-4, with unresolved D. The germline V and J ends were trimmed by 1 base and 5 bases, with 8 bases remaining between them. CDR1 and CDR2 (germline): GTSNPN, SVGIG (reference sequence). The length of the CDR3 is 13 residues. The DNA for the CDR3 is TGTGCCTGGAGTGCCTACAACAATGAAAAACTGTTTTTT. It is translated as CAWSAYNNEKLFF.

This clone has only a few counts. Additional DNA sequences in this sample encode the identical CDR3. The chain uses TRBV20-1 and TRBJ1-1; D is undetermined. V was shortened by 5 bases and J by 0 bases, with 4 bases between the two germline ends. This CDR3 region has 11 residues. Germline CDR1 is DFQATT and CDR2 is SNEGSKA (reference sequence). This chain's CDR3 is CSASVNTEAFF. The CDR3 nucleotides read TGCAGTGCTTCAGTGAACACTGAAGCTTTCTTT.

The genes are TRBV9 and TRBJ2-1, with 10 bases identical to TRBD1. This CDR3 is 15 amino acids long. Trimming removed 4 bases from V and 5 bases from J; junction bases left unmatched: 6. Germline V lookup: CDR1 SGDLS, CDR2 YYNGEE. As DNA, the CDR3 is TGTGCCAGCAGCCCTACCGGGACAGGGGACAATGAGCAGTTCTTC. The encoded protein is CASSPTGTGDNEQFF. The full variable domain, in which reference TRBV9 and TRBJ2-1 provide the parts outside the CDR3, is DSGVTQTPKHLITATGQRVTLRCSPRSGDLSVYWYQQSLDQGLQFLIQYYNGEERAKGNILERFSAQQFPDLHSELNLSSLELGDSALYFCASSPTGTGDNEQFFGPGTRLTVL.

The chain uses TRBV6-6 and TRBJ2-7, with TRBD1 identical over 7 bases. Unmatched junction bases numbered 16, after V lost 5 bases and J lost 12 bases. Germline CDR1 and CDR2: MNHNY and SVGAGI (reference sequence). The CDR3 is 14 residues long. The CDR3 here is CASSKGSGTEDTYF. In nucleotides, the CDR3 is TGTGCCAGCAGTAAAGGCTCCGGGACAGAAGATACGTACTTC.

The chain uses TRBV19 and TRBJ1-5; D might be TRBD1 (5 bases). V lost 5 bases and J lost 6, with 17 bases in between. The CDR3 consists of 15 residues. Germline lookup yields CDR1 LNHDA and CDR2 SQIVND (reference sequence). The DNA for the CDR3 is TGTGCCAGTAGTGAGGGCTTTCTGGGGACTCAGCCCCAGCATTTT. It translates to CASSEGFLGTQPQHF.

J is TRBJ1-1 and V is TRBV14, with D possibly matching TRBD1 (6 bases). V dropped 3 bases and J dropped 1 base, with 12 bases sitting between them. CDR3 length: 15 residues. Germline values: CDR1 SGHDN, CDR2 FVKESK. CDR3 amino acids: CASSQSGAANTEAFF. The CDR3, as DNA: TGTGCCAGCAGCCAGTCAGGGGCAGCGAACACTGAAGCTTTCTTT.

The V gene is TRBV29-1, the J gene TRBJ1-1; D possibly corresponds to TRBD1 (5 bases). The germline V and J ends were trimmed by 2 bases and 5 bases, with 12 bases remaining between them. Looked up from germline, CDR1 is SQVTM and CDR2 is ANQGSEA. The CDR3 consists of 13 residues. In DNA, the CDR3 is TGCAGCGTTGAACCTGACAGAGGGACTGAAGCTTTCTTT. This codes for CSVEPDRGTEAFF.

The chain combines TRBV5-6 with TRBJ2-7, with 7 bases aligning to TRBD2. Germline V gene data show CDR1 as SGHDT and CDR2 as YYEEEE. Trimming removed 4 bases from V and 3 bases from J; junction bases left unmatched: 7. The CDR3 is 14 amino acids. Here the CDR3 reads CASSHPGGSYEQYF. In DNA form, the CDR3 reads TGTGCCAGCAGCCACCCCGGCGGGAGCTACGAGCAGTACTTC.

For the CDR3, the DNA is TGTGCCAGCAGCTCCACCACAGGACTAGCTCACTCCTACGAGCAGTACTTC. Residues: CASSSTTGLAHSYEQYF. V and J are TRBV7-9 and TRBJ2-7; 8 bases are a match to TRBD2. J lost 0 bases, V lost 4 bases, and 11 bases had no gene match. The germline CDR1 and CDR2 sequences are SEHNR and FQNEAQ (reference sequence). This CDR3 contains 17 residues.

This sequence joins TRBV11-2 and TRBJ2-7; possibly TRBD1 for D (5 bases). This CDR3 spans 14 amino acids. The germline V gene encodes CDR1 SGHAT and CDR2 FQNNGV. V was pared by 2 bases and J by 4 bases, with 12 bases between. The CDR3 DNA is TGTGCCAGCAGCTTACAGGGTGGTCCGTACGAGCAGTACTTC. Amino acids: CASSLQGGPYEQYF.

The chain is built from TRBV6-5 and TRBJ2-1; a weak D match, TRBD2 (6 bases). The ends were cut back, 6 bases at V and 2 bases at J, with 14 bases in the middle. Germline V CDR1 and CDR2: MNHEY, SVGAGI. This CDR3 is 15 amino acids long. For the CDR3, the DNA is TGTGCCAGCAGCCAGAGCGGGTTAACCTACAATGAGCAGTTCTTC. Encoded protein: CASSQSGLTYNEQFF.

This chain's CDR3 is CASSPEETQYF. CDR3 DNA: TGTGCCAGCAGTCCAGAAGAGACCCAGTACTTC. The chain couples TRBV2 to TRBJ2-5; no clear D. The CDR3 is 11 amino acids. The germline V gene has CDR1 SNHLY and CDR2 FYNNEI. Trimming cost V 5 bases and J 3 bases, with 4 bases left between them. Full variable domain (remainder filled in from reference TRBV2 and TRBJ2-5): EPEVTQTPSHQVTQMGQEVILRCVPISNHLYFYWYRQILGQKVEFLVSFYNNEISEKSEIFDDQFSVERPDGSNFTLKIRSTKLEDSAMYFCASSPEETQYFGPGTRLLVL.

The CDR3: CASSSRRGAVLDTDTQYF. The CDR3 DNA reads as TGTGCCAGCAGTTCTCGGCGGGGGGCTGTACTAGACACAGATACGCAGTATTTT. The chain recombines TRBV28 with TRBJ2-3, with 8 positions matching TRBD2. The trim removed 4 bases at V and 2 bases at J, leaving 14 bases unmatched. The V gene's germline CDR1 is MDHEN and CDR2 SYDVKM. This CDR3 spans 18 amino acids.

This clone was observed a few times. The CDR3 protein is CAWSVQGNNYGYTF. The CDR3 DNA sequence: TGTGCCTGGAGTGTACAGGGAAACAACTATGGCTACACCTTC. J is TRBJ1-2 and V is TRBV30, with D possibly matching TRBD1 (6 bases). Germline loops: CDR1 GTSNPN, CDR2 SVGIG (reference sequence). The CDR3 runs 14 residues. V dropped 0 bases and J dropped 2 bases, with 10 bases sitting between them. Full variable domain (remainder filled in from reference TRBV30 and TRBJ1-2): SQTIHQWPATLVQPVGSPLSLECTVEGTSNPNLYWYRQAAGRGLQLLFYSVGIGQISSEVPQNLSASRPQDRQFILSSKKLLLSDSGFYLCAWSVQGNNYGYTFGSGTRLTVV.

CDR3 nucleotides: TGTGCCTGGAATACGTGGGGCTCTCCTAATTCACCCCTCCACTTT. It encodes CAWNTWGSPNSPLHF. V usage is TRBV30 and J usage is TRBJ1-6, with D perhaps TRBD1 (5 bases). Trimming removed 4 bases at V and 6 bases at J, with 16 bases between. Germline V gene lookup returns CDR1 GTSNPN and CDR2 SVGIG (reference sequence). The CDR3 extends over 15 amino acids.

This clone was observed a handful of times. This chain links TRBV6-1 with TRBJ2-2; tentatively, D is TRBD1 or TRBD2 (5 bases each). CDR3 size: 16 residues. Germline assignment: CDR1 MNHNS and CDR2 SASEGT. The ends were cut back, 4 bases at V and 0 bases at J, with 12 bases in the middle. CDR3 amino acids: CASSVWRGANTGELFF. The CDR3, as DNA: TGTGCCAGCAGTGTCTGGAGAGGGGCGAACACCGGGGAGCTGTTTTTT.

The chain is built from TRBV29-1 and TRBJ2-2; 14 nucleotides agree with TRBD2. The trim removed 6 bases at V and 7 bases at J, leaving 4 bases unmatched. The CDR3 spans 14 residues. CDR1 is SQVTM and CDR2 is ANQGSEA in the germline V gene. The CDR3 DNA follows: TGCAGCGTACGACTAGCGGGAGGGTTCGGGGAGCTGTTTTTT. It is translated as CSVRLAGGFGELFF.

This chain links TRBV7-9 with TRBJ1-4; D ambiguous. Trimming took off 10 bases at V and 0 bases at J, with 6 bases between the two ends. Germline values: CDR1 SEHNR, CDR2 FQNEAQ (reference sequence). This CDR3 has 12 residues. The CDR3 here is CATGATNEKLFF. The CDR3, as DNA: TGTGCCACCGGAGCAACTAATGAAAAACTGTTTTTT.

V gene TRBV11-3 combines with J gene TRBJ2-1, with D perhaps given as TRBD1 or TRBD2 (5 bases each). V lost 2 bases to trimming and J lost 4 bases, with 12 bases between them. CDR1 and CDR2 (germline): SGHNT, YENEEA. This CDR3 region has 15 residues. As DNA, the CDR3 is TGTGCCAGCAGCTTAAGCCGGGGCAGTTACAATGAGCAGTTCTTC. Its translation: CASSLSRGSYNEQFF.

The chain joins TRBV30 to TRBJ2-1; 7 positions match TRBD2. This CDR3 has 13 residues. V gave up 2 bases and J gave up 7 bases; unmatched junction bases: 5. CDR1 and CDR2 from the germline V gene are GTSNPN and SVGIG (reference sequence). The DNA for the CDR3 is TGTGCCTGGAGTCGCGGGAGATCAAATGAGCAGTTCTTC. Encoded protein: CAWSRGRSNEQFF.

V and J are TRBV18 and TRBJ2-7, with 7 positions matching TRBD1. The CDR3 contains 15 residues. V was pared by 0 bases and J by 1 base, with 3 bases of the junction left unmatched. CDR1 is KGHSH and CDR2 is LQKENI in the germline V gene. CDR3 nucleotides: TGTGCCAGCTCACCACCCGGCAGGGGGTCCTACGAGCAGTACTTC. Its protein product is CASSPPGRGSYEQYF. The whole variable domain, remainder taken from reference TRBV18 and TRBJ2-7, is NAGVMQNPRHLVRRRGQEARLRCSPMKGHSHVYWYRQLPEEGLKFMVYLQKENIIDESGMPKERFSAEFPKEGPSILRIQQVVRGDSAAYFCASSPPGRGSYEQYFGPGTRLTVT.